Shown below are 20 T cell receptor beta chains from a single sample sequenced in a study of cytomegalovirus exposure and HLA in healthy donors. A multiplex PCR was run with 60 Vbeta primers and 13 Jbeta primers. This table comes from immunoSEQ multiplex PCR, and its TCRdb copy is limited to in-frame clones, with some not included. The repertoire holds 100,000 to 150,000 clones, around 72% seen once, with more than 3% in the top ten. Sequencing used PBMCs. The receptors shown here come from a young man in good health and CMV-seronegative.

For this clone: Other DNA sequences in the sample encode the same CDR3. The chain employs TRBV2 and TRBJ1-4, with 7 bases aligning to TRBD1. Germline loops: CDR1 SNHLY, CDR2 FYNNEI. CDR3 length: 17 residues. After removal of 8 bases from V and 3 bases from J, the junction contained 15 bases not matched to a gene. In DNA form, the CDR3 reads TGTGCCAGCGACGGCCGAGGTGGTAGGGGGCCTAATGAAAAACTGTTTTTT. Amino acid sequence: CASDGRGGRGPNEKLFF.

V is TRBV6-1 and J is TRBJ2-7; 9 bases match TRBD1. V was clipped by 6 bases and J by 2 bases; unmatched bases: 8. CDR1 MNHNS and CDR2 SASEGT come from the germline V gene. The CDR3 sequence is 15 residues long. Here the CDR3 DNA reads TGTGCCAGCAGAGTAGGACAGGGGCCAACCTACGAGCAGTACTTC. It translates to CASRVGQGPTYEQYF.

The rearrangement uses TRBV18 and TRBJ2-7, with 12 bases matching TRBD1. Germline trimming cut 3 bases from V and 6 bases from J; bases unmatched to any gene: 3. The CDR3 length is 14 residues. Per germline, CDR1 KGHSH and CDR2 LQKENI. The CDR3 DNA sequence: TGTGCCAGCTCACCGGGACAGGGGGCGGGCGAGCAGTACTTC. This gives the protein CASSPGQGAGEQYF. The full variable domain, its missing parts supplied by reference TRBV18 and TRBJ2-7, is NAGVMQNPRHLVRRRGQEARLRCSPMKGHSHVYWYRQLPEEGLKFMVYLQKENIIDESGMPKERFSAEFPKEGPSILRIQQVVRGDSAAYFCASSPGQGAGEQYFGPGTRLTVT.

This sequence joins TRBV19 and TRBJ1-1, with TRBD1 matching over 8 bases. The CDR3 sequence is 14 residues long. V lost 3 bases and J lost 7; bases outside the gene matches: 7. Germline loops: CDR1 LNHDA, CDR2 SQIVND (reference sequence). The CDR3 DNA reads TGTGCCAGTAGTATGAAGCCTGACAGGGGTGAAGCTTTCTTT. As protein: CASSMKPDRGEAFF.

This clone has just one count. The CDR3 here is CASSPRQGPTDTQYF. The CDR3 DNA follows: TGTGCCAGCAGTCCCAGACAGGGTCCGACAGATACGCAGTATTTT. V usage is TRBV28 and J usage is TRBJ2-3; 7 bases match TRBD1. This CDR3 has 15 amino acids. V lost 5 bases to trimming and J lost 3 bases; unmatched junction nucleotides: 8. The germline V gene encodes CDR1 MDHEN and CDR2 SYDVKM.

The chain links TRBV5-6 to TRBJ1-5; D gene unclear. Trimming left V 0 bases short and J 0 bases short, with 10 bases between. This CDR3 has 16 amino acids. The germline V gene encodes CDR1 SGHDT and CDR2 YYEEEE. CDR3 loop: CASSLGEGDSNQPQHF. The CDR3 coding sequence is TGTGCCAGCAGCTTGGGGGAGGGAGATAGCAATCAGCCCCAGCATTTT.

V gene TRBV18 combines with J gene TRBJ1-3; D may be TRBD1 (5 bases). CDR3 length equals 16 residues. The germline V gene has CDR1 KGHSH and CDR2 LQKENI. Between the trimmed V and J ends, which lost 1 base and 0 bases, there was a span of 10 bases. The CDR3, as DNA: TGTGCCAGCTCACCACAGGGGCTGGTCTCTGGAAACACCATATATTTT. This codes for CASSPQGLVSGNTIYF.

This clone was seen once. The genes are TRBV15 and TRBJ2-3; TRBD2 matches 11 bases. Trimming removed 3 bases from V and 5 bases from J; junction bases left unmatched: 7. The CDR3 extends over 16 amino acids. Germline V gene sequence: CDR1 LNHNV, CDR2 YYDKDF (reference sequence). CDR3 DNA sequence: TGTGCCACCAGCAGGAGTAGCGGGGGGGCTAAAGATACGCAGTATTTT. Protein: CATSRSSGGAKDTQYF.

The CDR3, as DNA: TGTGCCAGCACCGACCACGGGACAGGGCTTGACATTCAGTACTTC. This translates into CASTDHGTGLDIQYF. This chain joins TRBV6-6 and TRBJ2-4, with TRBD1 matching 9 bases. J lost 8 bases, V lost 7 bases, and 12 bases had no gene match. The CDR3 is 15 residues long. Germline CDR1 reads MNHNY; CDR2 reads SVGAGI (reference sequence).

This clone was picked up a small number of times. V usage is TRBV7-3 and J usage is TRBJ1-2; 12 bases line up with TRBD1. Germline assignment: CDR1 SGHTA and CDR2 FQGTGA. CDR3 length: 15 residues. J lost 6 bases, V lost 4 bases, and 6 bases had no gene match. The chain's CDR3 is CASSSPGQGADGYTF. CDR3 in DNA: TGTGCCAGCAGCTCCCCGGGACAGGGGGCTGATGGCTACACCTTC. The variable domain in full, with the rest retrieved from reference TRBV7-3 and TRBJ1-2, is GAGVSQTPSNKVTEKGKYVELRCDPISGHTALYWYRQSLGQGPEFLIYFQGTGAADDSGLPNDRFFAVRPEGSVSTLKIQRTERGDSAVYLCASSSPGQGADGYTFGSGTRLTVV.

The CDR3: CASSLNGGGDTRDTQYF. The DNA of the CDR3 is TGTGCCAGCAGCTTAAACGGCGGGGGGGATACACGGGATACGCAGTATTTT. The rearrangement uses TRBV7-3 and TRBJ2-3; 9 bases are shared with TRBD2. V was clipped by 1 base and J by 6 bases; unmatched bases: 11. CDR1 SGHTA and CDR2 FQGTGA come from the germline V gene. This CDR3 comprises 17 residues.

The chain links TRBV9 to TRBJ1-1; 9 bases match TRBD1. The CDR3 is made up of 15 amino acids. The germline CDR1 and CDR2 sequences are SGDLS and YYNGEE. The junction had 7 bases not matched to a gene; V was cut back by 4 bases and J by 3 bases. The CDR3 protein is CASSPYRGHDTEAFF. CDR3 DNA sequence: TGTGCCAGCAGCCCCTACAGGGGGCATGACACTGAAGCTTTCTTT.

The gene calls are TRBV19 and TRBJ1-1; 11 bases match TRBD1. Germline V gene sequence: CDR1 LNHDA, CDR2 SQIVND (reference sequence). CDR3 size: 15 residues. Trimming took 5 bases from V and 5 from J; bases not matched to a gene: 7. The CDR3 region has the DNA TGTGCCAGTAGTGCTAGGACAGGGGGCGAAACTGAAGCTTTCTTT. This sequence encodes CASSARTGGETEAFF. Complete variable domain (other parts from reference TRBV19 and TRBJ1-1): DGGITQSPKYLFRKEGQNVTLSCEQNLNHDAMYWYRQDPGQGLRLIYYSQIVNDFQKGDIAEGYSVSREKKESFPLTVTSAQKNPTAFYLCASSARTGGETEAFFGQGTRLTVV.

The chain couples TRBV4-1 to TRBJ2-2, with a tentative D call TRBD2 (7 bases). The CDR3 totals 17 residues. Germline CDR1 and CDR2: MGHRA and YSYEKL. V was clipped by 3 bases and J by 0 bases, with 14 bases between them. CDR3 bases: TGCGCCAGCAGCCAGGGGGCCGGGGGGTCGAACACCGGGGAGCTGTTTTTT. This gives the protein CASSQGAGGSNTGELFF.

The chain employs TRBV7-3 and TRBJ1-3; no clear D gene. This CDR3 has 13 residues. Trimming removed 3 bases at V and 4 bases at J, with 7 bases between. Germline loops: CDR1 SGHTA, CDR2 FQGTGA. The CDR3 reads CASSLSSGNTIYF. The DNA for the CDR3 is TGTGCCAGCAGCTTGAGTTCGGGAAACACCATATATTTT.

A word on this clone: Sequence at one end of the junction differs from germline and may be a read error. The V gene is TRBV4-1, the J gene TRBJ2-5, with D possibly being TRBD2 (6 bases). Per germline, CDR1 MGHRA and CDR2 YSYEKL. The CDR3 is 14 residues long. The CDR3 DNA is TGTGCCAGCAGCCCACCCGGGAGAAAAGAGACCCAGTACTTC. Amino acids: CASSPPGRKETQYF.

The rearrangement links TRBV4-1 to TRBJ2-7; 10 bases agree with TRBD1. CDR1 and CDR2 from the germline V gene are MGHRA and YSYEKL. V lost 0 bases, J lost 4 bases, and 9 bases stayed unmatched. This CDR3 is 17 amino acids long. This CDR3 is CASSQEGEGTGVYEQYF. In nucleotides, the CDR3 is TGCGCCAGCAGCCAAGAGGGGGAAGGGACAGGGGTATACGAGCAGTACTTC.

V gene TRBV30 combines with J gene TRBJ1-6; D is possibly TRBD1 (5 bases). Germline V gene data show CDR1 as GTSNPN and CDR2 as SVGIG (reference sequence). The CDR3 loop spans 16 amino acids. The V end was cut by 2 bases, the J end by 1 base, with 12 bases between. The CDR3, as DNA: TGTGCCTGGAGTAACGGGGGGAGGTCCTATAATTCACCCCTCCACTTT. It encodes CAWSNGGRSYNSPLHF.

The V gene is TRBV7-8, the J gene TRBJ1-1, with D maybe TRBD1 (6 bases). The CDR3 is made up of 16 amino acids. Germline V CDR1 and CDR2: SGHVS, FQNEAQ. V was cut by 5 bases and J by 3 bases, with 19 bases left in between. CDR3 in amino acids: CASSPLSGGRDTEAFF. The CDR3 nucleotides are TGTGCCAGCAGCCCACTCTCGGGGGGGCGCGACACTGAAGCTTTCTTT.

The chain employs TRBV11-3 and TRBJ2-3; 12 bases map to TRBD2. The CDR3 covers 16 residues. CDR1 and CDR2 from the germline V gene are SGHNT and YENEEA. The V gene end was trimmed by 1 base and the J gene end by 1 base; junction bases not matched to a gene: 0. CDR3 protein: CASSLGLAGGTDTQYF. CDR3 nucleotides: TGTGCCAGCAGCTTAGGACTAGCGGGAGGCACAGATACGCAGTATTTT.